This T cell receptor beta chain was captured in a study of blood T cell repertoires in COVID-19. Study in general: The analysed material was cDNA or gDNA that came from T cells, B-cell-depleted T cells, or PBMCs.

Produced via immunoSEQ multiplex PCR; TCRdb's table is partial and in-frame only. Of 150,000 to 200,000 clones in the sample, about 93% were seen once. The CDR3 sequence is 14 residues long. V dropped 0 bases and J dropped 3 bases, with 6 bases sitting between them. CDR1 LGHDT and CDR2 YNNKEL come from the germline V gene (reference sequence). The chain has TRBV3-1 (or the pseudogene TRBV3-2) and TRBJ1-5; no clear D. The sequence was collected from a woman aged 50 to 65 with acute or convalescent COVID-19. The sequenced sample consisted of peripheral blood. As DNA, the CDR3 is TGTGCCAGCAGCCAAGACCAGAACAATCAGCCCCAGCATTTT. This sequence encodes CASSQDQNNQPQHF.